This TCR beta chain was captured in a study of regulatory T cells in long-lasting Graves disease. CDR3-region Arm-PCR and iRepertoire HTBI primers produced the TCR beta libraries. TCRdb passed the multiplex PCR reads through MiXCR, listing each CDR3 protein once. This table holds over 650,000 distinct CDR3 sequences, around 30% found once. Time point reported: persistent/refractory GD, antithyroid drugs over 5 years with positive TRAb. PBMCs were the source of the RNA used for TCR sequencing. V shed 4 bases and J shed 2 bases, with 12 bases lying between them. CDR1 is MNHEY, CDR2 SMNVEV, per germline (reference sequence). CDR3 length: 14 residues. This clonotype was counted a few times.

The starting material was peripheral blood mononuclear cells (PBMCs), obtained when the disease was refractory, from a patient treated with antithyroid drugs. The gene calls are TRBV27 and TRBJ2-7, with D maybe TRBD1 (5 bases). The receptor's source is a female donor with Graves disease. The CDR3 sequence is CASSSPTEAYEQYF. Here the CDR3 DNA reads TGTGCCAGCAGTTCCCCGACAGAAGCCTACGAGCAGTACTTC.